This entry lists 25 T cell receptor beta chains sequenced from one sample in a study of shared clonotypes between healthy human individuals. The repertoire was sequenced with immunoSEQ multiplex PCR; TCRdb's copy has only in-frame clones and lacks some. The sample shows 2,500,000 or so clones, roughly 90% of them seen only once. The sequencing input was naive CD4+ T cells from PBMCs. The subset here: CD45RA+ positively selected. These receptor sequences come from a man aged 18 to 30 in good health. Some clones in this sample may be carry-over from other donors' samples.

The chain employs TRBV2 and TRBJ1-3; no definite D call. The CDR3 has 12 residues. The germline CDR1 and CDR2 sequences are SNHLY and FYNNEI. Trimming shortened V by 6 bases and J by 6 bases, and 9 bases separated the two germline ends. The CDR3 here is CASSSQTNTIYF. The DNA for the CDR3 is TGTGCCAGCAGCTCCCAGACAAACACCATATATTTT.

The CDR3 nucleotides are TGTGCCAGTAGACAGGGCCCCTACTACAATGAGCAGTTCTTC. This gives the protein CASRQGPYYNEQFF. The chain employs TRBV6-1 and TRBJ2-1, with 7 nucleotides matching TRBD1. The CDR3 is 14 amino acids. CDR1 and CDR2 (germline): MNHNS, SASEGT. J lost 3 bases, V lost 9 bases, and 8 bases had no gene match.

The V and J genes are TRBV9 and TRBJ2-1, with a tentative D call TRBD2 (6 bases). Trimming removed 1 base from V and 5 bases from J, with 13 bases in between. The germline CDR1 and CDR2 sequences are SGDLS and YYNGEE. This CDR3 spans 15 amino acids. CDR3 DNA sequence: TGTGCCAGCAGCGTATCGGGGGTATTGGACAATGAGCAGTTCTTC. Its protein product is CASSVSGVLDNEQFF.

About this clone itself: In the same sample, other DNA sequences code for this CDR3. V usage is TRBV6-5 and J usage is TRBJ2-5; D gene ambiguous. The length of the CDR3 is 11 residues. Trimming pared 8 bases from V and 4 bases from J, leaving 8 bases between. From germline, CDR1 is MNHEY and CDR2 SVGAGI. CDR3 residues: CASGRRETQYF. CDR3 in DNA: TGTGCCAGCGGACGTAGAGAGACCCAGTACTTC.

This chain connects TRBV11-2 to TRBJ2-5, with TRBD1 matching over 8 bases. The CDR3 length is 15 residues. Germline CDR1 and CDR2: SGHAT and FQNNGV. V was clipped by 5 bases and J by 3 bases; unmatched bases: 8. Written as DNA, the CDR3 is TGTGCCAGCAGCCCGGGACAGGACAACGAAGAGACCCAGTACTTC. It specifies CASSPGQDNEETQYF.

J is TRBJ2-3 and V is TRBV28, with unresolved D. V lost 7 bases and J lost 4, with 15 bases in between. Germline CDR1 reads MDHEN; CDR2 reads SYDVKM. There are 14 residues in the CDR3. Written as DNA, the CDR3 is TGTGCCAGCACCAGCCCAGGTACACCAGATACGCAGTATTTT. Protein sequence: CASTSPGTPDTQYF.

A note on this clone: The sample has other DNA sequences that encode this CDR3 too. The chain couples TRBV5-1 to TRBJ1-2; TRBD1 is a possible D gene (6 bases). The CDR3 length is 14 residues. V dropped 5 bases and J dropped 0 bases, with 11 bases sitting between them. Germline V gives CDR1 SGHRS, CDR2 YFSETQ. This CDR3 is CASSLQGANYGYTF. Written as DNA, the CDR3 is TGCGCCAGCAGTTTACAGGGTGCTAACTATGGCTACACCTTC.

CDR3 sequence: CARRDRGSGELFF. The CDR3 DNA sequence: TGTGCCAGGAGGGACAGGGGCTCCGGGGAGCTGTTTTTT. The chain employs TRBV7-6 and TRBJ2-2, with 10 bases fitting TRBD1. The CDR3 sequence is 13 residues long. Germline assignment: CDR1 SGHVS and CDR2 FNYEAQ. V dropped 9 bases and J dropped 6; count of bases not matched to a gene: 4.

The J gene is TRBJ2-7, the V gene TRBV6-6; 15 nucleotides line up with TRBD2. Germline-derived CDR1 and CDR2 are MNHNY and SVGAGI (reference sequence). CDR3 length equals 16 residues. The ends lost 7 bases at V and 3 bases at J; junction bases unmatched: 7. The CDR3 protein is CASTAGLAGGFYEQYF. CDR3 nucleotides: TGTGCCAGCACCGCTGGACTAGCGGGGGGGTTCTACGAGCAGTACTTC.

A remark on this clone: Other DNA sequences in the sample encode the same CDR3. The chain recombines TRBV6-5 with TRBJ2-6, with D perhaps matching TRBD2 (5 bases). The CDR3 extends over 16 amino acids. Trimming took off 0 bases at V and 0 bases at J, with 6 bases between the two ends. Germline loops: CDR1 MNHEY, CDR2 SVGAGI. DNA for the CDR3: TGTGCCAGCAGTTACTCGAGGGCCTCTGGGGCCAACGTCCTGACTTTC. This gives the protein CASSYSRASGANVLTF.

The count of this clone is one. V and J are TRBV5-4 and TRBJ1-2; no clear D gene. The CDR3 extends over 15 amino acids. Deletions cut 0 bases from V and 4 bases from J, with 13 bases between. The germline gives CDR1 SGHNT, CDR2 YYREEE (reference sequence). The CDR3 DNA sequence: TGTGCCAGCAGCTTGGGAGGGTTGAAGACCTATGGCTACACCTTC. Amino acid sequence: CASSLGGLKTYGYTF.

The table lists this clone with a count of one. This rearrangement joins TRBV9 to TRBJ2-2, with 9 positions matching TRBD1. J gave up 3 bases and V 2 bases, and 5 bases lay outside the gene matches. Germline V gene data show CDR1 as SGDLS and CDR2 as YYNGEE. The CDR3 has 16 residues. This CDR3 reads CASSVTGGAYTGELFF. In nucleotides, the CDR3 is TGTGCCAGCAGCGTTACAGGGGGCGCGTACACCGGGGAGCTGTTTTTT.

V usage is TRBV10-2 and J usage is TRBJ2-1, with D hard to call. This CDR3 spans 14 amino acids. The germline V gene has CDR1 WSHSY and CDR2 SAAADI. V lost 7 bases to trimming and J lost 1 base, with 11 bases between them. The CDR3 protein is CASTPGRSYNEQFF. The CDR3 region has the DNA TGCGCCAGCACCCCCGGACGTTCCTACAATGAGCAGTTCTTC.

The V gene is TRBV7-2, the J gene TRBJ2-7, with 10 bases aligning to TRBD2. V lost 5 bases, J lost 5 bases, and 12 bases stayed unmatched. The germline V gene has CDR1 SGHTA and CDR2 FQGNSA. CDR3 length: 16 residues. CDR3 bases: TGTGCCAGCAGCCCGAACTTTAGCGGGAGGAGGGACGAGCAGTACTTC. It is translated as CASSPNFSGRRDEQYF.

V and J are TRBV28 and TRBJ2-7, with 13 bases fitting TRBD2. The CDR3 runs 20 residues. CDR1 and CDR2 (germline): MDHEN, SYDVKM. With 5 bases clipped from V and 2 bases from J, the junction kept 18 bases outside the gene matches. The CDR3 spells CASSQSRAGTSGIHPYEQYF. The CDR3 region has the DNA TGTGCCAGCAGTCAGTCCAGGGCCGGGACTAGCGGGATTCACCCCTACGAGCAGTACTTC.

In regard to this clone: The sample contains more than one DNA sequence encoding this CDR3. This sequence joins TRBV5-1 and TRBJ2-5; D unresolved. The ends were cut back, 1 base at V and 2 bases at J, with 6 bases in the middle. The CDR3 contains 13 residues. Germline values: CDR1 SGHRS, CDR2 YFSETQ. CDR3 protein: CASSLRPQETQYF. CDR3 nucleotides: TGCGCCAGCAGCTTGAGACCGCAAGAGACCCAGTACTTC.

The V call is TRBV10-3, the J call TRBJ2-3; 12 bases fit TRBD2. Per germline, CDR1 ENHRY and CDR2 SYGVKD. The V gene end was trimmed by 6 bases and the J gene end by 6 bases; junction bases not matched to a gene: 7. The CDR3 is 15 amino acids. CDR3 sequence: CAIRETSGSWDTQYF. CDR3 nucleotide sequence: TGTGCCATCAGGGAGACTAGCGGGAGTTGGGATACGCAGTATTTT.

This clone was seen just once. The chain employs TRBV7-2 and TRBJ1-2; D might be TRBD1 (5 bases). The germline V gene encodes CDR1 SGHTA and CDR2 FQGNSA. This CDR3 has 14 amino acids. V dropped 4 bases and J dropped 4 bases, with 13 bases sitting between them. The CDR3 DNA sequence: TGTGCCAGCAGCTCCGGGACGGCCAGCTATGGCTACACCTTC. Its translation is CASSSGTASYGYTF.

The CDR3, as DNA: TGTGCCAGCAGTCCACCGGGGCTAGCGGGAGTGAGCGGGGAGCTGTTTTTT. Protein product: CASSPPGLAGVSGELFF. The chain employs TRBV2 and TRBJ2-2; TRBD2 matches at 10 bases. In germline, CDR1 is SNHLY, CDR2 FYNNEI. This CDR3 comprises 17 residues. V dropped 5 bases and J dropped 7; count of bases not matched to a gene: 13.

This chain uses TRBV7-3 with TRBJ2-1; D possibly corresponds to TRBD2 (6 bases). Trimming left V 5 bases short and J 4 bases short, with 15 bases between. The V gene's germline CDR1 is SGHTA and CDR2 FQGTGA. The CDR3 totals 15 residues. The CDR3: CASSPETGLYNEQFF. The CDR3 DNA sequence: TGTGCCAGCAGCCCCGAAACTGGACTATACAATGAGCAGTTCTTC.

The chain combines TRBV6-1 with TRBJ1-1, with 8 bases matching TRBD1. There are 14 residues in the CDR3. Germline loops: CDR1 MNHNS, CDR2 SASEGT. The V gene end was trimmed by 10 bases and the J gene end by 3 bases; junction bases not matched to a gene: 10. The CDR3 sequence: CANQPQGADTEAFF. DNA of the CDR3: TGTGCCAACCAACCTCAGGGGGCAGACACTGAAGCTTTCTTT.

J is TRBJ2-7 and V is TRBV28; 8 bases align to TRBD1. Germline V CDR1 and CDR2: MDHEN, SYDVKM. Trimming took 8 bases from V and 0 from J; bases not matched to a gene: 3. The CDR3 has 13 residues. The CDR3 region is CASAGGLSYEQYF. The CDR3 region has the DNA TGTGCCAGCGCAGGGGGCCTCTCCTACGAGCAGTACTTC.

This chain uses TRBV18 with TRBJ1-1; D remains unclear. The CDR3 is 14 amino acids. V lost 2 bases, J lost 8 bases, and 15 bases lay in between. The V gene's germline CDR1 is KGHSH and CDR2 LQKENI. CDR3 in DNA: TGTGCCAGCTCACCAATTCGGCCCATGGTGGAAGCTTTCTTT. Translating gives CASSPIRPMVEAFF.

Written as DNA, the CDR3 is TGCGCCAGCAGTCAAGGGGTATCGGGGGATGGGGCCAACGTCCTGACTTTC. Translation: CASSQGVSGDGANVLTF. The chain uses TRBV23-1 and TRBJ2-6; possibly TRBD2 for D (6 bases). TRBV23-1 is filed as an ORF, its function uncertain. With 2 bases removed from V and 3 bases from J, the gap between germline ends came to 14 bases. This CDR3 has 17 residues.

J is TRBJ2-2 and V is TRBV5-4, with D tentatively TRBD1 (5 bases). With 1 base removed from V and 3 bases from J, the gap between germline ends came to 10 bases. The CDR3 is 15 residues long. Germline V lookup: CDR1 SGHNT, CDR2 YYREEE (reference sequence). The CDR3 coding sequence is TGTGCCAGCAGCTTGAGGGGCCAGGACACCGGGGAGCTGTTTTTT. Translated, it gives CASSLRGQDTGELFF.